This T cell receptor (beta chain) is from a study of technical replicates of blood from four donors. The assay was immunoSEQ multiplex PCR, and TCRdb's table has in-frame clones only and misses some. The sample contains 85,000 or so clones, around 94% of which appear only once. The V gene end was trimmed by 6 bases and the J gene end by 6 bases; junction bases not matched to a gene: 15. The V gene's germline CDR1 is SQVTM and CDR2 ANQGSEA. The CDR3 length is 17 residues. Sequencing input: T cells isolated from PBMCs. The TCR originated in a human donor in good health. The V gene is TRBV29-1, the J gene TRBJ2-7; 15 bases agree with TRBD2. The CDR3 reads CSVGGLAGGPWHREQYF. The CDR3 coding sequence is TGCAGCGTCGGGGGACTAGCGGGAGGACCTTGGCATCGCGAGCAGTACTTC.